Shown below are 26 T cell receptor beta chains from a single sample sequenced in a study of OX40 agonist ivuxolimab in advanced cancers. Measured with immunoSEQ multiplex PCR; TCRdb has only the in-frame clones, and not every one. The sample has approximately 70,000 clones; 85% are singletons. The source was CD4+ or CD8+ T cells sorted from blood, collected in a trial of the OX40 agonist ivuxolimab. The receptor set was obtained from an adult with an advanced solid tumor such as melanoma, head and neck, liver or kidney cancer.

This clone has just a few counts. V gene TRBV19 combines with J gene TRBJ1-3; 8 nucleotides align to TRBD1. V was pared by 6 bases and J by 8 bases, with 12 bases of the junction left unmatched. Germline V CDR1 and CDR2: LNHDA, SQIVND (reference sequence). This CDR3 spans 15 amino acids. The CDR3 DNA is TGTGCCAGTAGCCTCAACGGGGCAGGGGGCTACACCATATATTTT. It translates to CASSLNGAGGYTIYF.

This chain links TRBV5-6 with TRBJ2-4; 9 bases match TRBD1. The ends lost 5 bases at V and 8 bases at J; junction bases unmatched: 8. The CDR3 length is 14 residues. Germline CDR1 reads SGHDT; CDR2 reads YYEEEE. Written as DNA, the CDR3 is TGTGCCAGCAGACAAACAGGGGGCGAGGACATTCAGTACTTC. Protein product: CASRQTGGEDIQYF.

This chain joins TRBV28 and TRBJ1-2; D unresolved. CDR3 size: 13 residues. Germline V gene sequence: CDR1 MDHEN, CDR2 SYDVKM. The V and J ends lost 5 bases and 1 base respectively, with 8 bases between them. The CDR3: CASSVLGNYGYTF. CDR3 DNA sequence: TGTGCCAGCAGTGTACTTGGTAACTATGGCTACACCTTC.

V is TRBV29-1 and J is TRBJ1-1; D is perhaps TRBD1 (5 bases). V gave up 6 bases and J gave up 2 bases, with 10 bases separating them. The CDR3 loop spans 12 amino acids. Germline-derived CDR1 and CDR2 are SQVTM and ANQGSEA. The CDR3 nucleotides read TGCAGCGTATCCGGGACCAACACTGAAGCTTTCTTT. Translation gives CSVSGTNTEAFF.

The J gene is TRBJ1-1, the V gene TRBV6-5; no clear D gene. Trimming took off 3 bases at V and 1 base at J, with 9 bases between the two ends. Germline V CDR1 and CDR2: MNHEY, SVGAGI. The CDR3 runs 14 residues. The CDR3 protein is CASSYYPENTEAFF. The CDR3 DNA sequence: TGTGCCAGCAGTTATTATCCAGAGAACACTGAAGCTTTCTTT.

The V gene is TRBV7-2, the J gene TRBJ2-6, with D possibly TRBD1 on 5 matching bases. Germline V gives CDR1 SGHTA, CDR2 FQGNSA. The CDR3 spans 15 residues. Trimming stripped 3 bases from V and 4 bases from J, with 10 bases between. This chain's CDR3 is CASSFTAGGANVLTF. CDR3 nucleotides: TGTGCCAGCAGCTTTACGGCAGGGGGGGCCAACGTCCTGACTTTC. Based on the CDR3 plus reference TRBV7-2 and TRBJ2-6, the full variable domain is GAGVSQSPSNKVTEKGKDVELRCDPISGHTALYWYRQSLGQGLEFLIYFQGNSAPDKSGLPSDRFSAERTGGSVSTLTIQRTQQEDSAVYLCASSFTAGGANVLTFGAGSRLTVL.

The chain carries TRBV20-1 and TRBJ2-5; no clear D gene. Trimming stripped 6 bases from V and 3 bases from J, with 5 bases between. Germline lookup yields CDR1 DFQATT and CDR2 SNEGSKA (reference sequence). This CDR3 has 10 residues. This CDR3 is CSASEETQYF. The CDR3 DNA follows: TGCAGTGCCTCCGAAGAGACCCAGTACTTC.

The chain joins TRBV30 to TRBJ2-2; D uncertain. V was shortened by 7 bases and J by 0 bases, with 12 bases between the two germline ends. The CDR3 has 14 residues. Germline assignment: CDR1 GTSNPN and CDR2 SVGIG (reference sequence). The chain's CDR3 is CAYIELANTGELFF. CDR3 bases: TGTGCCTATATCGAGCTCGCGAACACCGGGGAGCTGTTTTTT.

This chain joins TRBV6-6 and TRBJ2-1; 7 nucleotides match TRBD1. V was pared by 7 bases and J by 7 bases, with 10 bases of the junction left unmatched. Germline assignment: CDR1 MNHNY and CDR2 SVGAGI (reference sequence). This CDR3 spans 14 amino acids. CDR3 nucleotides: TGTGCCAGCACACGAGGGACAGAGTTGAATGAGCAGTTCTTC. Translation: CASTRGTELNEQFF.

The J gene is TRBJ2-7, the V gene TRBV18; no firm D call. CDR1 and CDR2 (germline): KGHSH, LQKENI. Trimming stripped 4 bases from V and 5 bases from J, with 15 bases between. CDR3 size: 14 residues. In DNA, the CDR3 is TGTGCCAGCTCACTATCCGGGCCCCCTAACGAGCAGTACTTC. Amino acid sequence: CASSLSGPPNEQYF.

The rearrangement links TRBV5-4 to TRBJ1-3; possibly TRBD1 for D (5 bases). V was shortened by 4 bases and J by 0 bases, with 14 bases between the two germline ends. The CDR3 sequence is 16 residues long. Germline assignment: CDR1 SGHNT and CDR2 YYREEE (reference sequence). The CDR3 loop reads CASSQGLTFSGNTIYF. DNA for the CDR3: TGTGCCAGCAGCCAGGGACTGACGTTCTCTGGAAACACCATATATTTT.

This clone occurred a few times. V is TRBV2 and J is TRBJ1-5; the D is unclear. The V end was cut by 4 bases, the J end by 6 bases, with 10 bases between. The CDR3 runs to 13 residues. The germline CDR1 and CDR2 sequences are SNHLY and FYNNEI. Here the CDR3 reads CASSAEDRQPQHF. In DNA, the CDR3 is TGTGCCAGCAGTGCGGAGGATCGTCAGCCCCAGCATTTT.

CDR3 nucleotides: TGTGCCAGTAGGGCGCGTCGGGGACAGGTAAATCAGCCCCAGCATTTT. This translates into CASRARRGQVNQPQHF. This rearrangement joins TRBV2 to TRBJ1-5, with 8 bases fitting TRBD1. The CDR3 is made up of 16 amino acids. The ends lost 9 bases at V and 4 bases at J; junction bases unmatched: 14. From germline, CDR1 is SNHLY and CDR2 FYNNEI.

CDR3 DNA: TGTGCCAGCAGCTCTGCAGGGGATCAGCCCCAGCATTTT. Its translation: CASSSAGDQPQHF. This chain connects TRBV7-9 to TRBJ1-5; possibly TRBD1 for D (6 bases). Trimming took off 4 bases at V and 5 bases at J, with 9 bases between the two ends. Germline CDR1 is SEHNR and CDR2 is FQNEAQ (reference sequence). This CDR3 comprises 13 residues.

The gene calls are TRBV10-1 and TRBJ1-2, with a tentative D call TRBD1 (6 bases). The CDR3 runs to 17 residues. V lost 3 bases to trimming and J lost 8 bases, with 25 bases between them. Germline V gene sequence: CDR1 WNHNN, CDR2 SYGVQD (reference sequence). The DNA of the CDR3 is TGCGCCAGCAGTGATCGGAGATGGGGGACACCCGCTTGGGGCTACACCTTC. Protein: CASSDRRWGTPAWGYTF.

The chain links TRBV5-1 to TRBJ1-1; D ambiguous. This CDR3 is 13 amino acids long. The V gene's germline CDR1 is SGHRS and CDR2 YFSETQ. Trimming cost V 3 bases and J 5 bases, with 11 bases left between them. The CDR3 is CASSSGPKTEAFF. The CDR3 nucleotides are TGCGCCAGCAGCTCCGGACCAAAAACTGAAGCTTTCTTT.

The gene calls are TRBV4-1 and TRBJ2-1; tentatively, D is TRBD2 (6 bases). The V and J ends lost 4 bases and 4 bases respectively, with 17 bases between them. CDR1 and CDR2 from the germline V gene are MGHRA and YSYEKL. This CDR3 has 16 amino acids. The CDR3 DNA is TGCGCCAGCAGCCCCCCCCTACTAGCTCCTTACAATGAGCAGTTCTTC. Encoded protein: CASSPPLLAPYNEQFF.

The chain has TRBV10-2 and TRBJ1-2; 12 bases align to TRBD1. The CDR3 spans 14 residues. V gave up 6 bases and J gave up 12 bases; unmatched junction bases: 11. Germline V lookup: CDR1 WSHSY, CDR2 SAAADI. The CDR3 bases are TGCGCCAGCAGCCGGGGACAGGGGGCGCAAATTGACACCTTC. This translates into CASSRGQGAQIDTF.

The J gene is TRBJ1-1, the V gene TRBV5-1, with TRBD1 identical over 9 bases. This CDR3 contains 13 residues. The germline gives CDR1 SGHRS, CDR2 YFSETQ. J gave up 7 bases and V 5 bases, and 6 bases lay outside the gene matches. CDR3 sequence reads: CASRPTGGFEAFF. The DNA for the CDR3 is TGCGCCAGCAGGCCGACAGGGGGATTTGAAGCTTTCTTT.

This clone was counted once. The chain uses TRBV6-1 and TRBJ2-3; 9 bases are shared with TRBD2. Losses at the gene ends were 0 bases for V and 4 bases for J; bases not matched to a gene: 5. Looked up from germline, CDR1 is MNHNS and CDR2 is SASEGT. CDR3 length: 16 residues. CDR3 protein: CASSEAGGRAADTQYF. The DNA for the CDR3 is TGTGCCAGCAGTGAAGCAGGCGGGAGGGCCGCAGATACGCAGTATTTT.

The table lists this clone with a few counts. The chain joins TRBV28 to TRBJ1-1, with TRBD1 matching 8 bases. Per germline, CDR1 MDHEN and CDR2 SYDVKM. The CDR3 has 13 amino acids. Trimming cost V 5 bases and J 10 bases; bases outside gene matches: 9. The CDR3 bases are TGTGCCAGCAGTCCCCAGGGGGCAGGGGGAGCTTTCTTT. Translating it yields CASSPQGAGGAFF.

V gene TRBV2 combines with J gene TRBJ2-3; D not resolved. Trimming stripped 8 bases from V and 1 base from J, with 13 bases between. Per germline, CDR1 SNHLY and CDR2 FYNNEI. The CDR3 consists of 14 residues. CDR3 DNA sequence: TGTGCCAGCCTTGGGTTATACGGCACAGATACGCAGTATTTT. This encodes CASLGLYGTDTQYF.

V usage is TRBV5-4 and J usage is TRBJ2-2; D is undetermined. The ends were cut back, 4 bases at V and 9 bases at J, with 13 bases in the middle. Germline V gene lookup returns CDR1 SGHNT and CDR2 YYREEE (reference sequence). The CDR3 consists of 13 residues. CDR3 amino acids: CASSQFRARELFF. The CDR3 DNA is TGTGCCAGCAGCCAATTCCGGGCGCGGGAGCTGTTTTTT.

The CDR3 DNA sequence: TGTGCCAGTAGTATACGTTTCCCAGGCTCTGGAAACACCATATATTTT. It encodes CASSIRFPGSGNTIYF. The rearrangement uses TRBV19 and TRBJ1-3; D gene uncertain. Trimming left V 2 bases short and J 0 bases short, with 11 bases between. Germline CDR1 LNHDA, CDR2 SQIVND (reference sequence). CDR3 length equals 16 residues. Drawing the rest from reference TRBV19 and TRBJ1-3, the complete variable domain is DGGITQSPKYLFRKEGQNVTLSCEQNLNHDAMYWYRQDPGQGLRLIYYSQIVNDFQKGDIAEGYSVSREKKESFPLTVTSAQKNPTAFYLCASSIRFPGSGNTIYFGEGSWLTVV.

This rearrangement joins TRBV19 to TRBJ2-3, with TRBD2 as a possible D gene (7 bases). V was pared by 4 bases and J by 2 bases, with 13 bases between. The CDR3 runs to 15 residues. CDR1 LNHDA and CDR2 SQIVND come from the germline V gene (reference sequence). CDR3 residues: CASSNPGGPTDTQYF. The CDR3, as DNA: TGTGCCAGTAGTAATCCCGGGGGGCCCACAGATACGCAGTATTTT.

This chain joins TRBV7-2 and TRBJ1-2; 8 bases are shared with TRBD1. Germline lookup yields CDR1 SGHTA and CDR2 FQGNSA. V trimming: 5 bases; J trimming: 4 bases; junction bases outside the gene matches: 9. The CDR3 runs to 15 residues. The CDR3 region has the DNA TGTGCCAGCAGCCAAGACAGGGGACCCGCCTATGGCTACACCTTC. Translating gives CASSQDRGPAYGYTF.